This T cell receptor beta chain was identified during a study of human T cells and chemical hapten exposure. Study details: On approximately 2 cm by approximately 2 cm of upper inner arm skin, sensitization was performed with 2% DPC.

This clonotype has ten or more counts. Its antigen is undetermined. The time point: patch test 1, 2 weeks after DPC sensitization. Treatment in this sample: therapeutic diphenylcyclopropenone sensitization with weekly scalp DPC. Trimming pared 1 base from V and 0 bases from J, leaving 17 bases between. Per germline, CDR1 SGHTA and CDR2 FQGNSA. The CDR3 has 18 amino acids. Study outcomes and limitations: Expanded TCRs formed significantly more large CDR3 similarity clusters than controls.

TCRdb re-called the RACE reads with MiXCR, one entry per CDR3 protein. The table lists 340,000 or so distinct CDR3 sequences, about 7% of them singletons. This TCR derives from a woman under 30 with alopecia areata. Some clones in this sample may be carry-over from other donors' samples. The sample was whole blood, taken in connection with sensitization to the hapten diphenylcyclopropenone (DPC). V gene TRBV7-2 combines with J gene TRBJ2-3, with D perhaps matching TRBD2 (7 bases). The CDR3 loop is CASSLVVDRGASTDTQYF. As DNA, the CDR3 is TGTGCCAGCAGCTTAGTTGTCGATCGGGGGGCGAGCACAGATACGCAGTATTTT.